This record looks at one TCR beta chain sequence and its context. Per the study methods: Scientists estimated how many nucleated cells there were by amplifying reference gene primers. TCRdb keeps only in-frame clones here, not all; method: immunoSEQ multiplex PCR. For V, J and clone size, that table is used; D and trimming come from the DNA. The table records some 100,000 clones, approximately 80% of them present only once. These data come from a study of blood T cell repertoires in COVID-19. For the study at large: Acute-phase and convalescent COVID-19 samples originated in the United States, Italy and Spain.

In germline, CDR1 is KGHDR, CDR2 SFDVKD. V lost 6 bases, J lost 4 bases, and 6 bases lay in between. The CDR3 runs to 11 residues. The sequence was obtained from a man aged 70 or older with acute or convalescent COVID-19. Sequencing was carried out using peripheral blood. This chain connects TRBV24-1 to TRBJ2-7; D gene unclear. The CDR3 DNA reads TGTGCCACCAGTTTGACATACGAGCAGTACTTC. Its translation is CATSLTYEQYF.